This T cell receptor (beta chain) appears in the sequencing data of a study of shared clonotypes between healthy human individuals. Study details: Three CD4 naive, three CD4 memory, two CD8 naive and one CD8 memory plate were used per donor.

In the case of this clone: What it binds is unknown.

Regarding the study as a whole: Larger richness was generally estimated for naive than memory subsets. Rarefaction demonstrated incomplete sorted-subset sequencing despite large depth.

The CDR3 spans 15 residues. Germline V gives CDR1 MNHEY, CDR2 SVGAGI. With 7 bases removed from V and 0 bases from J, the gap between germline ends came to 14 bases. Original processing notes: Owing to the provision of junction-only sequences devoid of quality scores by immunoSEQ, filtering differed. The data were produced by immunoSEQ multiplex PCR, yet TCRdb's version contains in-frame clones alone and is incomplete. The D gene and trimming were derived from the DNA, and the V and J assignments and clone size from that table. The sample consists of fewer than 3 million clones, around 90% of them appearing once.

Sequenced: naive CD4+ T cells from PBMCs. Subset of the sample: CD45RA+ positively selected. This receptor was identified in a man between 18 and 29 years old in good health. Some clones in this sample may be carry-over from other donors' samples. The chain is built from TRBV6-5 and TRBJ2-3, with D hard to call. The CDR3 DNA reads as TGTGCCAGCAAGCCTGGAACTCTTAGCACAGATACGCAGTATTTT. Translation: CASKPGTLSTDTQYF.